Below, 20 T cell receptor beta chains from the same sample are listed, as sequenced in a study of technical replicates of blood from a handful of donors. This table comes from immunoSEQ multiplex PCR, and its TCRdb copy is limited to in-frame clones, with some not included. The sample has about 97,000 clones; about 95% are singletons. The sequenced sample was T cells isolated from PBMCs. The origin of the receptors is a human donor in good health.

This chain connects TRBV13 to TRBJ1-1; 9 bases are a match to TRBD1. This CDR3 contains 14 residues. With V trimmed by 5 bases and J by 3 bases, 4 bases remained unmatched. In germline, CDR1 is PRHDT, CDR2 FYEKMQ (reference sequence). This chain's CDR3 is CASSAGQGYTEAFF. The DNA of the CDR3 is TGTGCCAGCAGCGCGGGACAGGGTTACACTGAAGCTTTCTTT.

The CDR3 nucleotides read TGTGCCAGCAGTGAACGAGAGCGGCCGGGAATAGGGACTATTAGCATTCAGTACTTC. It specifies CASSERERPGIGTISIQYF. The rearrangement links TRBV6-1 to TRBJ2-4; the match to TRBD2 covers 7 bases. The ends lost 2 bases at V and 9 bases at J; junction bases unmatched: 22. Germline CDR1 and CDR2: MNHNS and SASEGT. CDR3 size: 19 residues.

J is TRBJ2-2 and V is TRBV11-2, with 11 bases fitting TRBD2. The CDR3 extends over 16 amino acids. V was pared by 3 bases and J by 5 bases, with 5 bases of the junction left unmatched. Germline V CDR1 and CDR2: SGHAT, FQNNGV. This CDR3 reads CASSFSGRAETGELFF. The CDR3 DNA follows: TGTGCCAGCAGCTTTAGCGGGAGGGCCGAAACCGGGGAGCTGTTTTTT.

The CDR3 nucleotides read TGTGCCAGCAGCGGGCGGACAGGGGCGAACACTGAAGCTTTCTTT. Its protein product is CASSGRTGANTEAFF. The V and J genes are TRBV9 and TRBJ1-1, with 9 bases lining up with TRBD1. J lost 1 base, V lost 3 bases, and 4 bases had no gene match. Germline CDR1 SGDLS, CDR2 YYNGEE. The CDR3 runs 15 residues.

This chain joins TRBV19 and TRBJ1-2, with D perhaps TRBD1 (5 bases). The CDR3 runs to 14 residues. CDR1 LNHDA and CDR2 SQIVND come from the germline V gene (reference sequence). V gave up 5 bases and J gave up 4 bases, with 14 bases separating them. CDR3: CASSLYQGTYGYTF. The CDR3 DNA reads TGTGCCAGTAGTCTATACCAGGGAACCTATGGCTACACCTTC.

The J gene is TRBJ2-3, the V gene TRBV7-2; perhaps TRBD2 as D (6 bases). Trimming pared 1 base from V and 7 bases from J, leaving 9 bases between. The CDR3 totals 13 residues. Germline V gene data show CDR1 as SGHTA and CDR2 as FQGNSA. CDR3 in DNA: TGTGCCAGCAGCTTAGAGGGAGGCAATACGCAGTATTTT. This encodes CASSLEGGNTQYF. The full variable domain, completed using reference TRBV7-2 and TRBJ2-3, is GAGVSQSPSNKVTEKGKDVELRCDPISGHTALYWYRQSLGQGLEFLIYFQGNSAPDKSGLPSDRFSAERTGGSVSTLTIQRTQQEDSAVYLCASSLEGGNTQYFGPGTRLTVL.

This chain uses TRBV11-3 with TRBJ2-7, with 7 bases aligning to TRBD1. This CDR3 is built from 15 residues. Trimming removed 4 bases from V and 0 bases from J; junction bases left unmatched: 6. Germline V gene lookup returns CDR1 SGHNT and CDR2 YENEEA. The CDR3 here is CASSWAGTDSYEQYF. The CDR3 region has the DNA TGTGCCAGCAGCTGGGCCGGGACAGACTCCTACGAGCAGTACTTC.

The rearrangement links TRBV7-6 to TRBJ2-7, with 7 bases aligning to TRBD1. After removal of 3 bases from V and 5 bases from J, the junction contained 13 bases not matched to a gene. Looked up from germline, CDR1 is SGHVS and CDR2 is FNYEAQ. The CDR3 extends over 16 amino acids. The CDR3 bases are TGTGCCAGCAGCTTCTTAGGGGGCGAATTTTCCAACGAGCAGTACTTC. Amino acid sequence: CASSFLGGEFSNEQYF.

This clone came up once. The chain carries TRBV5-4 and TRBJ2-3, with a tentative D call TRBD1 (6 bases). V was cut by 0 bases and J by 3 bases, with 11 bases left in between. CDR1 is SGHNT, CDR2 YYREEE, per germline (reference sequence). The CDR3 contains 15 residues. CDR3 sequence reads: CASSLDRERTDTQYF. In DNA, the CDR3 is TGTGCCAGCAGCTTGGACAGGGAACGTACAGATACGCAGTATTTT.

V usage is TRBV7-2 and J usage is TRBJ1-5; 10 positions match TRBD1. V trimming: 2 bases; J trimming: 5 bases; junction bases outside the gene matches: 9. The germline V gene encodes CDR1 SGHTA and CDR2 FQGNSA. The CDR3 loop spans 17 amino acids. The CDR3: CASSLQLQGTGDQPQHF. Written as DNA, the CDR3 is TGTGCCAGCAGCTTACAACTCCAGGGGACAGGGGATCAGCCCCAGCATTTT.

V is TRBV15 and J is TRBJ2-1; 7 nucleotides agree with TRBD2. Germline V gives CDR1 LNHNV, CDR2 YYDKDF (reference sequence). The CDR3 is made up of 15 amino acids. J was trimmed by 6 bases and V by 5 bases; bases with no gene match: 10. Here the CDR3 reads CATSLGLGGVNEQFF. The CDR3 DNA follows: TGTGCCACCAGCTTAGGACTAGGAGGAGTCAATGAGCAGTTCTTC.

V gene TRBV7-8 combines with J gene TRBJ2-1; 10 bases line up with TRBD2. The J segment lost 0 bases and the V segment lost 3 bases, leaving 8 bases of the junction unmatched. CDR1 and CDR2 from the germline V gene are SGHVS and FQNEAQ. This CDR3 comprises 18 residues. CDR3 protein: CASSFLGKREGSYNEQFF. DNA for the CDR3: TGTGCCAGCAGCTTTTTGGGAAAGCGGGAGGGCTCCTACAATGAGCAGTTCTTC.

The sample holds a few counts of this clone. One end of the junction fails to match germline, which may point to a read error. The chain carries TRBV7-9 and TRBJ1-1, with D unclear. Germline V gene sequence: CDR1 SEHNR, CDR2 FQNEAQ (reference sequence). The CDR3 sequence is 12 residues long. CDR3 loop: CASSDYLSEAFF. Here the CDR3 DNA reads TGTGCCAGCAGCGACTACCTCTCTGAGGCTTTCTTT. Full variable domain (outside the CDR3, taken from reference TRBV7-9 and TRBJ1-1): DTGVSQNPRHKITKRGQNVTFRCDPISEHNRLYWYRQTLGQGPEFLTYFQNEAQLEKSRLLSDRFSAERPKGSFSTLEIQRTEQGDSAMYLCASSDYLSEAFFGQGTRLTVV.

The chain links TRBV10-2 to TRBJ1-2; D unresolved. The V gene's germline CDR1 is WSHSY and CDR2 SAAADI. Deletions cut 2 bases from V and 4 bases from J, with 20 bases between. The CDR3 is made up of 17 amino acids. The CDR3 sequence is CASSEGRQAIYTYGYTF. CDR3 nucleotides: TGCGCCAGCAGTGAGGGTCGGCAGGCAATTTATACCTATGGCTACACCTTC.

J is TRBJ1-1 and V is TRBV27; TRBD1 agrees at 8 bases. Looked up from germline, CDR1 is MNHEY and CDR2 is SMNVEV (reference sequence). CDR3 size: 16 residues. The ends lost 7 bases at V and 1 base at J; junction bases unmatched: 11. As DNA, the CDR3 is TGTGCCAGCACCCATACTCTAGGGACAGGGAACACTGAAGCTTTCTTT. Translating gives CASTHTLGTGNTEAFF.

The sample holds a few counts of this clone. The V gene is TRBV4-3, the J gene TRBJ1-3; D ambiguous. Germline CDR1 LGHNA, CDR2 YSLEER. Between the trimmed V and J ends, which lost 5 bases and 1 base, there was a span of 12 bases. The CDR3 spans 15 residues. The CDR3 DNA follows: TGCGCCAGCAGCTCCCGGGTTGGTTCTGGAAACACCATATATTTT. This sequence encodes CASSSRVGSGNTIYF.

Only a few counts were recorded for this clone. The chain links TRBV6-5 to TRBJ2-2; 8 bases fit TRBD1. V shed 6 bases, J shed 4 bases, and the junction held 4 bases outside the gene matches. Germline loops: CDR1 MNHEY, CDR2 SVGAGI. This CDR3 spans 14 amino acids. In DNA, the CDR3 is TGTGCCAGCAGAAACCAGGGGGCCACCGGGGAGCTGTTTTTT. It translates to CASRNQGATGELFF.

The J gene is TRBJ2-3, the V gene TRBV11-3, with TRBD2 matching over 14 bases. After removal of 3 bases from V and 5 bases from J, the junction contained 7 bases not matched to a gene. In germline, CDR1 is SGHNT, CDR2 YENEEA. The CDR3 length is 17 residues. DNA for the CDR3: TGTGCCAGCAGCTTCGGGACTAGCGGGAGTCGTATAGATACGCAGTATTTT. This translates into CASSFGTSGSRIDTQYF.

V and J are TRBV6-4 and TRBJ2-1, with 13 bases that match TRBD2. CDR1 and CDR2 (germline): MRHNA, SNTAGT. V dropped 6 bases and J dropped 8; count of bases not matched to a gene: 13. The CDR3 has 17 residues. The CDR3 coding sequence is TGTGCCAGCAGAGGAGGACTAGCGGGAGAAGTCTGGGATGAGCAGTTCTTC. Protein sequence: CASRGGLAGEVWDEQFF.

This clone has a single count. The gene calls are TRBV21-1 and TRBJ1-4. TRBV21-1 is deemed a pseudogene. There are 18 residues in the CDR3. The CDR3 DNA sequence: TGTGCCAGCAGCAAAGGGGTCTATGAGGGCGCAGCTAATGAAAAACTGTTTTTT. Translation: CASSKGVYEGAANEKLFF.